This T cell receptor beta chain was profiled in a study of T cells in localized non-small cell lung cancer. With 5 bases clipped from V and 4 bases from J, the junction kept 11 bases outside the gene matches. CDR1 SGHRS and CDR2 YFSETQ come from the germline V gene. This CDR3 contains 16 residues. Assay: immunoSEQ multiplex PCR; the TCRdb copy retains only in-frame clones and omits some. The repertoire holds fewer than 95,000 clones, with approximately 91% as singletons. Points on this clone: What it recognizes is unknown.

Findings and limits, study-wide: Measurement of T cell clonality placed uninvolved adjacent lung highest, above the level in tumor. Elevated circulating T cell density in blood was associated with longer overall survival.

The receptor was isolated from a woman between 35 and 70 years old with stage II squamous cell lung carcinoma. The V call is TRBV5-1, the J call TRBJ2-3, with 9 bases matching TRBD1. The sequencing here drew on PBMCs, taken before any cancer treatment. CDR3: CASSSGTGLTADTQYF. The CDR3 region has the DNA TGCGCCAGCAGTTCCGGGACAGGGCTAACAGCAGATACGCAGTATTTT.